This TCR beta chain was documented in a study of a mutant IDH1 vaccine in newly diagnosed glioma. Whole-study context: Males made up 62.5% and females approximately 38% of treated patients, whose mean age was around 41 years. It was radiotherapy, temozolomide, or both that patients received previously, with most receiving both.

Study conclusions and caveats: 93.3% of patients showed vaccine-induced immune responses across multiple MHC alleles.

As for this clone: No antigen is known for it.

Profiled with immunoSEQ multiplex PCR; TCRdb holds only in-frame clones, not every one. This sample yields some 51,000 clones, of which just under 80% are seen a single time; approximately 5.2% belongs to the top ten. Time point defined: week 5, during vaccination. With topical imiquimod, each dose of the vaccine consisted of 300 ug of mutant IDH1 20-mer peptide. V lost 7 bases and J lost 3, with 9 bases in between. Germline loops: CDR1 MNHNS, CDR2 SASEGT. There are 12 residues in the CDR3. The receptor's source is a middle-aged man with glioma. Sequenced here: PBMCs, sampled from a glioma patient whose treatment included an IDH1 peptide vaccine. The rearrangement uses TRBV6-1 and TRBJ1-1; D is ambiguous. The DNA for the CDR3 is TGTGCCAGCAAAGAGACCTACACTGAAGCTTTCTTT. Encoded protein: CASKETYTEAFF.